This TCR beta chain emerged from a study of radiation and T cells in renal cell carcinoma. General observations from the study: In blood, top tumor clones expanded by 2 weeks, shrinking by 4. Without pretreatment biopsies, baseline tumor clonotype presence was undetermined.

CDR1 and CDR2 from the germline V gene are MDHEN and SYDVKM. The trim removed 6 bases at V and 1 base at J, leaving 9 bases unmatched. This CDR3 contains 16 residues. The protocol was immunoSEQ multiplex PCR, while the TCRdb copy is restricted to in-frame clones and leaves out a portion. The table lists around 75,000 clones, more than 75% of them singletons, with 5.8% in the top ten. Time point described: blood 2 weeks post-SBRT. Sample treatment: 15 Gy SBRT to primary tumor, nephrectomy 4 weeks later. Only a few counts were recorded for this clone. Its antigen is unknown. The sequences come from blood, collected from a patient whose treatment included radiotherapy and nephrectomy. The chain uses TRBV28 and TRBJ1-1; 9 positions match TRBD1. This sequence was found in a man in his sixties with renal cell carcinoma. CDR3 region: CASSDTGGLGNTEAFF. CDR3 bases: TGTGCCAGCAGCGACACAGGGGGCCTAGGGAACACTGAAGCTTTCTTT.